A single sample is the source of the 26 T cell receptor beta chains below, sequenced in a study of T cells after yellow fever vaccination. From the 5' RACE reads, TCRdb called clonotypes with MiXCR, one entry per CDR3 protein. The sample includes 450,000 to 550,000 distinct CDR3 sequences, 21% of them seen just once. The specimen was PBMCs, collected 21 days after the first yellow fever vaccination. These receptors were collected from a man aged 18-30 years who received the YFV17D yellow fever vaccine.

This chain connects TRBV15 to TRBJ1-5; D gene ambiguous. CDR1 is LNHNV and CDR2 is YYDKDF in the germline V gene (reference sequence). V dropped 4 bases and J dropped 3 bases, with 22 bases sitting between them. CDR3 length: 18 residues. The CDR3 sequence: CATSTHGGVRGDNQPQHF. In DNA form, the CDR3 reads TGTGCCACCAGCACCCACGGAGGCGTGCGGGGTGACAATCAGCCCCAGCATTTT.

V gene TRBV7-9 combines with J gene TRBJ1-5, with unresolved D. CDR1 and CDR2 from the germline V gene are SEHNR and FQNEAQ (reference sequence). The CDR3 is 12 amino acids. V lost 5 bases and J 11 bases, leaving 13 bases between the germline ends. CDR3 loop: CASSIGSLTQHF. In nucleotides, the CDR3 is TGTGCCAGCAGCATCGGGTCCCTGACCCAGCATTTT. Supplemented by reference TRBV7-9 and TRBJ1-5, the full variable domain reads DTGVSQNPRHKITKRGQNVTFRCDPISEHNRLYWYRQTLGQGPEFLTYFQNEAQLEKSRLLSDRFSAERPKGSFSTLEIQRTEQGDSAMYLCASSIGSLTQHFGDGTRLSIL.

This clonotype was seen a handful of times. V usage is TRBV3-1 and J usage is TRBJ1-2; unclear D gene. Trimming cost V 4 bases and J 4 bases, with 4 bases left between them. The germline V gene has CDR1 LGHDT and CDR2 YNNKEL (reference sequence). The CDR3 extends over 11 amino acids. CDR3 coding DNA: TGTGCCAGCAGCCGCCTCTATGGCTACACCTTC. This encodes CASSRLYGYTF.

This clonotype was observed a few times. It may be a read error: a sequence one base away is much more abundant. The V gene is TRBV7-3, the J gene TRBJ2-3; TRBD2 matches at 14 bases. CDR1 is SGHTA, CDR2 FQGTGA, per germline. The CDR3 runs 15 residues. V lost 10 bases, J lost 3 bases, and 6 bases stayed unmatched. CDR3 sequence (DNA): TGTGCCACCAGACGGACTAGCGGGGGGACAGATACGCAGTATTTT. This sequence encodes CATRRTSGGTDTQYF.

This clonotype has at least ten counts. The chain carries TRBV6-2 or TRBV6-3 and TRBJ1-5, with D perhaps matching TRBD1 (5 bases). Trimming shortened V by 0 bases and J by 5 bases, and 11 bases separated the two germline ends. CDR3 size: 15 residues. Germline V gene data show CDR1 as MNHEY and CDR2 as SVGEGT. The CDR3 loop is CASSYSLGPYQPQHF. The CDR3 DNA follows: TGTGCCAGCAGTTACTCTCTGGGACCCTATCAGCCCCAGCATTTT.

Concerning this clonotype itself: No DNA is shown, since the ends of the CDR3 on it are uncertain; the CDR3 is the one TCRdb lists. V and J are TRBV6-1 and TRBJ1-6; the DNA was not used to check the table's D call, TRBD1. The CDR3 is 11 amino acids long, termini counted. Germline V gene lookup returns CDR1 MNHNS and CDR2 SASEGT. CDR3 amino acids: CASVGGGARNF.

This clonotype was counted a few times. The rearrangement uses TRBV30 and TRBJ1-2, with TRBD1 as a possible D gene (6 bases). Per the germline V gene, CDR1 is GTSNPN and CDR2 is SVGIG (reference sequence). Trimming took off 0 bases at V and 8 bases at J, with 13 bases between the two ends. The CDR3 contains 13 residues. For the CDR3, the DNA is TGTGCCTGGAGTGTATTAACAGGGCGAGGCTACACCTTC. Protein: CAWSVLTGRGYTF. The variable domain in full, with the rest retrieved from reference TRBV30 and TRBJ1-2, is SQTIHQWPATLVQPVGSPLSLECTVEGTSNPNLYWYRQAAGRGLQLLFYSVGIGQISSEVPQNLSASRPQDRQFILSSKKLLLSDSGFYLCAWSVLTGRGYTFGSGTRLTVV.

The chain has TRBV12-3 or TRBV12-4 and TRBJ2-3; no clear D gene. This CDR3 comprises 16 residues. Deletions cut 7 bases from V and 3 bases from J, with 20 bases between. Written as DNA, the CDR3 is TGTGCCAGCACCCTCAGACTGGGGTTTAGAACAGATACGCAGTATTTT. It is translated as CASTLRLGFRTDTQYF.

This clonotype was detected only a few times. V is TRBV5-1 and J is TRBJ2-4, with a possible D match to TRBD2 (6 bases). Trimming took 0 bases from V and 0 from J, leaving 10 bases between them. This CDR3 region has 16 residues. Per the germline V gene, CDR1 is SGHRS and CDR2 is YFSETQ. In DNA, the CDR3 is TGCGCCAGCAGCTTGGCCATGGGACTAGCCAAAAACATTCAGTACTTC. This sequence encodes CASSLAMGLAKNIQYF.

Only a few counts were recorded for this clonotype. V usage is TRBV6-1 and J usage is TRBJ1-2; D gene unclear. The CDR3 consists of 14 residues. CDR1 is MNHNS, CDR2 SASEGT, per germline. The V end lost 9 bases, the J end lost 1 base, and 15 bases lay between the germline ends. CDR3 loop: CASTLGPLNYGYTF. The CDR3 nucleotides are TGTGCCAGTACCCTTGGACCCCTTAACTATGGCTACACCTTC.

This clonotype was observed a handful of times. CDR3 coding DNA: TGTGCCAGCAGCCAATACGGTATCAGGGCCCTGAGGACCCAGTACTTC. This translates into CASSQYGIRALRTQYF. The rearrangement uses TRBV3-1 and TRBJ2-5; D is perhaps TRBD1 (5 bases). V gave up 2 bases and J gave up 7 bases, with 20 bases separating them. The CDR3 spans 16 residues. CDR1 and CDR2 (germline): LGHDT, YNNKEL (reference sequence).

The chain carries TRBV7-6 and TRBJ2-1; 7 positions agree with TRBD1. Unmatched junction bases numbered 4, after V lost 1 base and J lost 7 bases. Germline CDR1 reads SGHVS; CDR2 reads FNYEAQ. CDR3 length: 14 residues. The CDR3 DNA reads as TGTGCCAGCAGCTTAGAGGGGGCATGGAATGAGCAGTTCTTC. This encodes CASSLEGAWNEQFF. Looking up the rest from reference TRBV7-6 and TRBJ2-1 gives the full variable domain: GAGVSQSPRYKVTKRGQDVALRCDPISGHVSLYWYRQALGQGPEFLTYFNYEAQQDKSGLPNDRFSAERPEGSISTLTIQRTEQRDSAMYRCASSLEGAWNEQFFGPGTRLTVL.

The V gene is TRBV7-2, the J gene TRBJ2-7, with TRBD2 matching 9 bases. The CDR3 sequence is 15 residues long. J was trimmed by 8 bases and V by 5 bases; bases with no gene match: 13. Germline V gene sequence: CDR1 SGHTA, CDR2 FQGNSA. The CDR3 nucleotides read TGTGCCAGCAGCCCCCCCAGCGGGGGGACCCTCAAGCAGTACTTC. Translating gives CASSPPSGGTLKQYF.

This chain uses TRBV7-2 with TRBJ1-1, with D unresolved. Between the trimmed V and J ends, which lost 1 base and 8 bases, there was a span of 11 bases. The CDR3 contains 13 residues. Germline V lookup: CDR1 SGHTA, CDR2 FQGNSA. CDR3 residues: CASSLDSQLEAFF. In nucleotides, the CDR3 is TGTGCCAGCAGCTTAGATTCACAGCTAGAAGCTTTCTTT.

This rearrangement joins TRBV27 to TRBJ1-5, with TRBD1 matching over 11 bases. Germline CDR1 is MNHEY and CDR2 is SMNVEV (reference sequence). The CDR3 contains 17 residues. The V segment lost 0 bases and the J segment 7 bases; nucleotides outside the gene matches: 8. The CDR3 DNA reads TGTGCCAGCAGTTTATCGGGGGACAGGGGGTATGGGCAGCCCCAGCATTTT. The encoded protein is CASSLSGDRGYGQPQHF.

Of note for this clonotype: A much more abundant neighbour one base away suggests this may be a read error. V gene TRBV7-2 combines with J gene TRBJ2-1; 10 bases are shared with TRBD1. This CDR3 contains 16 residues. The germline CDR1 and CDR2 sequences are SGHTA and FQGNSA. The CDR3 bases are TGTGTCAGCAGCTTAAACAGACAGGGGGCGAGCGGTGAGCAGTTCTTC. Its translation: CVSSLNRQGASGEQFF.

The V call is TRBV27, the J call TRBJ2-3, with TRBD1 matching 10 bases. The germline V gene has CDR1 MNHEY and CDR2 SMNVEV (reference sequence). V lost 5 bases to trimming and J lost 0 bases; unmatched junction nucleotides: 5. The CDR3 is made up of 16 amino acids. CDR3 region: CASSTPGQGSTDTQYF. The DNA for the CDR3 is TGTGCCAGCAGTACCCCGGGACAGGGGAGCACAGATACGCAGTATTTT.

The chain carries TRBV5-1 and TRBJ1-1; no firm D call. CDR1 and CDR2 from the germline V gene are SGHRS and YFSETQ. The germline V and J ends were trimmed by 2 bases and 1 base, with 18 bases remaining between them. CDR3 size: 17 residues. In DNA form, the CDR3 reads TGCGCCAGCAGCTTCATGGTTGTGGGGAGTTCGAACACTGAAGCTTTCTTT. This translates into CASSFMVVGSSNTEAFF.

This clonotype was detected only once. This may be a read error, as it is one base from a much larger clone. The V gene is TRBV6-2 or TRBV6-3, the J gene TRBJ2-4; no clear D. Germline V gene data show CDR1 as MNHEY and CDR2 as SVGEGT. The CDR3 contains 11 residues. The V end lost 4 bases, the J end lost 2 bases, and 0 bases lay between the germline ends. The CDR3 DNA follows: TGTGCCAGCAGTTCCAAAAACATTCAGTACTTC. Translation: CASSSKNIQYF.

The DNA of the CDR3 is TGCGCCAGCAGCTTCCGGGACAGTCAAACTAATTCACCCCTCCACTTT. Encoded protein: CASSFRDSQTNSPLHF. The chain has TRBV5-1 and TRBJ1-6; 7 bases are a match to TRBD1. The germline V gene encodes CDR1 SGHRS and CDR2 YFSETQ. With V trimmed by 2 bases and J by 6 bases, 8 bases remained unmatched. The CDR3 contains 16 residues.

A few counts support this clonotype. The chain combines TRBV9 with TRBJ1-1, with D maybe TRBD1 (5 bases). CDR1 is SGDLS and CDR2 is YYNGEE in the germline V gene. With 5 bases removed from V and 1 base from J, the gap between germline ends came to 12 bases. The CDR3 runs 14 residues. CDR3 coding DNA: TGTGCCAGCAGTAAGGGACGGCGGAACACTGAAGCTTTCTTT. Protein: CASSKGRRNTEAFF.

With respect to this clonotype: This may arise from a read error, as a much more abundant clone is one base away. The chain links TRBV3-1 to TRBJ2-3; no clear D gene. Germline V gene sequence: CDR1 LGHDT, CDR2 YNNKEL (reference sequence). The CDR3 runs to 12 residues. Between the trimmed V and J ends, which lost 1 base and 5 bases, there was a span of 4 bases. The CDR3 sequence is CASSQVIDTQYF. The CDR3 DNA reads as TGTGCCAGCAGCCAAGTAATAGATACGCAGTATTTT.

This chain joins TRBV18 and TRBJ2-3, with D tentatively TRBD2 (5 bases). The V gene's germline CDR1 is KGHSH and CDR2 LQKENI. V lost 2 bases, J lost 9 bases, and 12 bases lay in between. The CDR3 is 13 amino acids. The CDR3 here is CASSPMDLATQYF. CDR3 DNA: TGTGCCAGCTCACCAATGGACTTGGCAACGCAGTATTTT.

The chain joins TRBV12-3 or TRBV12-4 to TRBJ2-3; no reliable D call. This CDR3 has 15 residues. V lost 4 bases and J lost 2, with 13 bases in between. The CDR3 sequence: CASSSSRRHTDTQYF. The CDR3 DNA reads TGTGCCAGCAGTTCATCCAGGCGGCACACAGATACGCAGTATTTT.

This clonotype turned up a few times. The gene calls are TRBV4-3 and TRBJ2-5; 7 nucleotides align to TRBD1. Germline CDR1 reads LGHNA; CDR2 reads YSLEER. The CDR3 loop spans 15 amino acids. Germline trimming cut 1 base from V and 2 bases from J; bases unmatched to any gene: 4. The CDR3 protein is CASSQARTGQETQYF. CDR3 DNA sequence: TGCGCCAGCAGCCAAGCCCGGACAGGACAAGAGACCCAGTACTTC.

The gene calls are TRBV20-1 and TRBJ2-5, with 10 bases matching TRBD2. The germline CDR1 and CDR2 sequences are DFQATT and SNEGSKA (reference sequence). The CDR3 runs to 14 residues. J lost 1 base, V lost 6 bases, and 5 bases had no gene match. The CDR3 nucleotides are TGCAGTGCCCCGCTAGCGGGGGTCCAAGAGACCCAGTACTTC. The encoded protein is CSAPLAGVQETQYF.